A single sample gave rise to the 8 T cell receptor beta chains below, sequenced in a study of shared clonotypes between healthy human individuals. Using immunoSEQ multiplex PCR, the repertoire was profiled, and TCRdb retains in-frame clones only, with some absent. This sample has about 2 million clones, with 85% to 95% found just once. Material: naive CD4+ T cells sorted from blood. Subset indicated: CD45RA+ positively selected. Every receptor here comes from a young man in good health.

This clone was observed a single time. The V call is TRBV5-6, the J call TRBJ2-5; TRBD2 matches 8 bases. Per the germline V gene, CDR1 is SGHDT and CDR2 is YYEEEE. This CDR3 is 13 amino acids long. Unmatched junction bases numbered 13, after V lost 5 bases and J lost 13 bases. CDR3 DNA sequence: TGTGCCAGCAGTTTGAGTCCAACGGGAGGGTGGTACTTC. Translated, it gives CASSLSPTGGWYF.

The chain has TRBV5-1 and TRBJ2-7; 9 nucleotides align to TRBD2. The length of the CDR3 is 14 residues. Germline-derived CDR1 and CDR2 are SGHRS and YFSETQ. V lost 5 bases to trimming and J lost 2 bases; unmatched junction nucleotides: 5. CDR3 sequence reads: CASRGTSTAYEQYF. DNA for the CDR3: TGCGCCAGCAGGGGGACTAGCACTGCCTACGAGCAGTACTTC.

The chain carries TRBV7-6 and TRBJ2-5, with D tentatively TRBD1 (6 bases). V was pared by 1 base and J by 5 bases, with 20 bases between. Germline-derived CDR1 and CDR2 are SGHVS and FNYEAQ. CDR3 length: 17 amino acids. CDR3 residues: CASSLGAHGGPLETQYF. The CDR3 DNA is TGTGCCAGCAGCTTAGGGGCCCATGGGGGCCCATTGGAGACCCAGTACTTC.

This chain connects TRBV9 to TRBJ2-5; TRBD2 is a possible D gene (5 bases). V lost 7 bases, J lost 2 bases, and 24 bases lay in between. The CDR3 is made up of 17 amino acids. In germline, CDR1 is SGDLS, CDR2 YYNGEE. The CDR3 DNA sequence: TGTGCCAGCGCCGTTAGCACTGCGGGCGCCGGGCAAGAGACCCAGTACTTC. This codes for CASAVSTAGAGQETQYF. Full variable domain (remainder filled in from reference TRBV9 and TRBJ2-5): DSGVTQTPKHLITATGQRVTLRCSPRSGDLSVYWYQQSLDQGLQFLIQYYNGEERAKGNILERFSAQQFPDLHSELNLSSLELGDSALYFCASAVSTAGAGQETQYFGPGTRLLVL.

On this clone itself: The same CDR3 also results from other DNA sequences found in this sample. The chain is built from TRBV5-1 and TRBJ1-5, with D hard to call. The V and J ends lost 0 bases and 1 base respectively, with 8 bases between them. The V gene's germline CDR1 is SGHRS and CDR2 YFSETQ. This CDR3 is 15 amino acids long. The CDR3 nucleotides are TGCGCCAGCAGCTTGGACAGTCGCAGCAATCAGCCCCAGCATTTT. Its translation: CASSLDSRSNQPQHF.

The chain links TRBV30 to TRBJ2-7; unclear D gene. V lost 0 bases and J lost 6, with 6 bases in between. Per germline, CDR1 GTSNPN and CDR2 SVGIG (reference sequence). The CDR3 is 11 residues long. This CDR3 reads CAWSVIGEQYF. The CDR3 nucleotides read TGTGCCTGGAGTGTAATCGGCGAGCAGTACTTC.

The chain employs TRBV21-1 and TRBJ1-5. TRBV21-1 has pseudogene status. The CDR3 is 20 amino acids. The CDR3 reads CASSKEARNPIPANNQPQHF. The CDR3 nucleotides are TGTGCCAGCAGCAAAGAGGCCCGAAACCCGATTCCCGCTAACAATCAGCCCCAGCATTTT.

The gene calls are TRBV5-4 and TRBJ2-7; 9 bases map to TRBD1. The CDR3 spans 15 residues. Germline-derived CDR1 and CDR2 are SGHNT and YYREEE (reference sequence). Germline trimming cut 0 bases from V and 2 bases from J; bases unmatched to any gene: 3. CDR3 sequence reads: CASSLDRGLPYEQYF. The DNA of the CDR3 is TGTGCCAGCAGCTTGGACAGGGGGCTTCCCTACGAGCAGTACTTC.